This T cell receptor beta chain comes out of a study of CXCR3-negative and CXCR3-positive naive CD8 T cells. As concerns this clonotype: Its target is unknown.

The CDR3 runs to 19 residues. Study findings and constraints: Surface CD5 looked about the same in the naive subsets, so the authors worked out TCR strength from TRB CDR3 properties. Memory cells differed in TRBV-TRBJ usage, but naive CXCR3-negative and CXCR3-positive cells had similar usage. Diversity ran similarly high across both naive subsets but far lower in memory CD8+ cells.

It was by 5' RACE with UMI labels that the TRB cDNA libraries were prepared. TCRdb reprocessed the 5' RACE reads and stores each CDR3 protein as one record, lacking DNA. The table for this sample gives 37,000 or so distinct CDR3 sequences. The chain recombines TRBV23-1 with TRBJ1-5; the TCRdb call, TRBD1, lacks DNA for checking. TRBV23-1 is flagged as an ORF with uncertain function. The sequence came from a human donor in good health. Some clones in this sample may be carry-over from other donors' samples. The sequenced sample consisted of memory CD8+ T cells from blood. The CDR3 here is CASPRLLNDLGVGDQPQHF.